The TCR beta chain under discussion was sequenced for a study of response to subunit inactivated influenza vaccine. The CDR3 consists of 14 residues. The V gene lost 4 bases and the J gene lost 9 bases, with 16 bases spanning the gap. Germline CDR1 reads SGHVS; CDR2 reads FQNEAQ. With respect to this clonotype: No antigen is known for it.

Study-level points and caveats: The authors suggested that every seasonal influenza vaccination recruits few new T cells.

Via MiXCR, TCRdb re-called the RT-PCR reads, giving one row per CDR3 protein. The profile shows 530,000 or so distinct CDR3 sequences, approximately 10% of them singletons. This sequence originates from a man aged 50-59 years who received an inactivated influenza vaccine. The gene calls are TRBV7-8 and TRBJ1-5; D is uncertain. The sample in question was PBMCs from blood, obtained on the day of vaccination. The chain's CDR3 is CASSSNMLPWPQHF. In nucleotides, the CDR3 is TGTGCCAGCAGCTCAAACATGCTCCCGTGGCCCCAGCATTTT.